This TCR beta chain was recovered during a study of T cells after yellow fever vaccination. Study as a whole: Fractions of low cell number were prepared using SMART-Seq v4 Ultra Low Input.

This clonotype was counted a few times. Its antigen is unidentified. Universal primer sites and UMIs were introduced during 5'RACE template-switching synthesis of TCR cDNA. TCRdb used MiXCR to reprocess the 5' RACE reads, holding one entry per CDR3 protein. The data contain some 150,000 distinct CDR3 sequences, approximately 9.7% of them singletons. The study, taken as a whole, reports: Contamination by abundant bulk-population clonotypes could be present in FACS-sorted repertoires.

This CDR3 has 15 amino acids. V dropped 3 bases and J dropped 1 base, with 10 bases sitting between them. CDR1 SGHNT and CDR2 YYREEE come from the germline V gene (reference sequence). This rearrangement joins TRBV5-4 to TRBJ2-2, with D possibly TRBD2 on 5 matching bases. The sample here was CD8+ T cells sorted from PBMCs, taken 45 days after the yellow fever booster vaccination. The receptor comes from a man aged 18 to 29 who received the YFV17D yellow fever vaccine. CDR3 in amino acids: CASSSDWGNTGELFF. The DNA for the CDR3 is TGTGCCAGCAGCTCGGACTGGGGGAACACCGGGGAGCTGTTTTTT. The whole variable domain, remainder taken from reference TRBV5-4 and TRBJ2-2, is ETGVTQSPTHLIKTRGQQVTLRCSSQSGHNTVSWYQQALGQGPQFIFQYYREEENGRGNFPPRFSGLQFPNYSSELNVNALELDDSALYLCASSSDWGNTGELFFGEGSRLTVL.